Sequencing of this T cell receptor beta chain was carried out in a study of blood T cell repertoires in COVID-19. Study-level information: From T cells, B-cell-depleted T cells, or PBMCs came the material, which was cDNA or gDNA.

This clone occurred a few times. In the original workflow: Estimates of nucleated cell counts were drawn from the amplification of reference gene primers. Sequenced by immunoSEQ multiplex PCR; TCRdb stores in-frame clones only, minus some. For V, J and clone size, that table is used; D and trimming come from the DNA. This sample has approximately 310,000 clones, with about nine tenths found just once. The CDR3 length is 18 residues. V lost 3 bases, J lost 0 bases, and 21 bases lay in between. CDR1 and CDR2 from the germline V gene are MDHEN and SYDVKM. V is TRBV28 and J is TRBJ2-7; weak D call: TRBD1 (5 bases). This TCR was sampled from a man over 45 with active or convalescent COVID-19. Material for sequencing was peripheral blood. The CDR3, as DNA: TGTGCCAGCAGTTTTTTGGCTAAGAAAAGGGGAAGCTCCTACGAGCAGTACTTC. As protein: CASSFLAKKRGSSYEQYF.